These T cell receptor beta chains were read from a single sample in a study of graft-versus-host responses after intestinal transplantation. Generated by immunoSEQ multiplex PCR, the TCRdb table keeps only in-frame clones and is missing some. The sample records roughly 23,000 clones, around 43% being singletons. The sample in question was alloreactive CD8+ T cells from a mixed lymphocyte reaction culture, obtained before transplantation. The receptor source for this set is a human patient who was an organ donor for intestinal transplantation. Both conserved end residues are part of each CDR3. The D gene is left open where the match is weak. Part of the rows lack a size; the others show once, few, many or a class for expanded clones.

j_call,clone_size,v_call,d_call,cdr3_aa,cdr3_nt
TRBJ2-1,NA,TRBV27,NA,CASRLNNEQFF,TGTGCCAGCAGACTAAACAATGAGCAGTTCTTC
TRBJ2-5,NA,TRBV27,TRBD2,CASSPSGQETQYF,TGTGCCAGCAGCCCTAGCGGGCAAGAGACCCAGTACTTC
TRBJ2-1,NA,TRBV13,TRBD2,CASSASGFAYNEQFF,TGTGCCAGCAGCGCTAGCGGGTTCGCCTACAATGAGCAGTTCTTC
TRBJ1-1,few,TRBV4-1,NA,CASSQVGGTEAFF,TGCGCCAGCAGCCAAGTGGGGGGCACTGAAGCTTTCTTT
TRBJ1-3,NA,TRBV28,TRBD1,CASRRTGLGGGNTIYF,TGTGCCAGCAGAAGGACAGGCCTAGGGGGTGGAAACACCATATATTTT
TRBJ2-3,few,TRBV27,NA,CASNLPLKGQTSTDTQYF,TGTGCCAGCAACCTCCCCCTCAAGGGCCAGACTAGCACAGATACGCAGTATTTT
TRBJ2-7,NA,TRBV5-4,NA,CASSPPGQYEQYF,TGTGCCAGCAGCCCTCCCGGACAGTACGAGCAGTACTTC
TRBJ2-7,NA,TRBV4-2,TRBD2,CASSLRDYDYEQYF,TGTGCCAGCAGCCTCCGGGACTACGATTACGAGCAGTACTTC
TRBJ2-7,NA,TRBV7-9,TRBD1,CASSLGPGGSEQYF,TGTGCCAGCAGCTTAGGTCCAGGGGGTAGCGAGCAGTACTTC
TRBJ1-4,few,TRBV9,NA,CASSAPKGKLFF,TGTGCCAGCAGCGCCCCTAAGGGAAAACTGTTTTTT
TRBJ1-5,NA,TRBV6-5,NA,CASSNGGGQPQHF,TGTGCCAGCAGTAACGGGGGAGGCCAGCCCCAGCATTTT
TRBJ1-2,NA,TRBV10-3,NA,CAISKYGQINYGYTF,TGTGCCATCAGCAAGTACGGACAGATTAATTATGGCTACACCTTC
TRBJ1-2,few,TRBV5-6,NA,CASSLGNRYGYTF,TGTGCCAGCAGCTTAGGAAACCGCTATGGCTACACCTTC
TRBJ1-2,few,TRBV7-9,NA,CASSFGGRYESHYGYTF,TGTGCCAGCAGCTTTGGAGGACGGTACGAGAGCCACTATGGCTACACCTTC
TRBJ1-1,few,TRBV11-2,NA,CASSLVRGGYTEAFF,TGTGCCAGCAGCTTAGTTCGGGGGGGGTACACTGAAGCTTTCTTT
TRBJ2-5,NA,TRBV5-4,NA,CASSFLGLGGQETQYF,TGTGCCAGCAGCTTCCTAGGTTTAGGGGGCCAAGAGACCCAGTACTTC
TRBJ2-7,medium-sized,TRBV19,NA,CASSIGTDYEQYF,TGTGCCAGTAGTATAGGTACAGATTACGAGCAGTACTTC
TRBJ2-7,few,TRBV9,NA,CARSVGGGFSSYEQYF,TGTGCCCGCAGCGTAGGGGGGGGTTTCAGCTCCTACGAGCAGTACTTC
TRBJ1-2,NA,TRBV18,NA,CASSPQGENYGYTF,TGTGCCAGCTCACCACAAGGGGAGAACTATGGCTACACCTTC
TRBJ2-5,NA,TRBV5-1,NA,CASSPRPGPQETQYF,TGCGCCAGCAGCCCCCGCCCAGGACCTCAAGAGACCCAGTACTTC
TRBJ2-5,NA,TRBV6-5,TRBD1,CASSPTGALAETQYF,TGTGCCAGCAGCCCGACAGGGGCCCTGGCGGAGACCCAGTACTTC
TRBJ2-6,once,TRBV7-7,NA,CVPQSRANVLTF,TGTGTGCCACAAAGTCGGGCCAACGTCCTGACTTTC
TRBJ1-6,NA,TRBV28,TRBD1,CASSPRQGTYNSPLHF,TGTGCCAGCAGTCCACGACAGGGGACCTATAATTCACCCCTCCACTTT
TRBJ1-5,NA,TRBV9,TRBD1,CASRSAGGHQPQHF,TGTGCCAGCAGAAGCGCAGGGGGACATCAGCCCCAGCATTTT
TRBJ2-7,NA,TRBV4-1,NA,CASSQDWVAHYEQYF,TGCGCCAGCAGCCAAGATTGGGTCGCTCACTACGAGCAGTACTTC
TRBJ1-1,few,TRBV6-5,NA,CASSYSPNEDTEAFF,TGTGCCAGCAGTTACTCCCCTAATGAGGACACTGAAGCTTTCTTT
TRBJ1-1,NA,TRBV4-2,NA,CASSQGPNTEAFF,TGTGCCAGCAGCCAGGGACCGAACACTGAAGCTTTCTTT
TRBJ1-5,NA,TRBV7-3,NA,CASSPRVRTAGNQPQHF,TGTGCCAGCAGCCCAAGAGTTAGGACAGCCGGCAATCAGCCCCAGCATTTT
TRBJ1-4,once,TRBV15,NA,CATSRHGSAGVVNEKLFF,TGTGCCACCAGCAGACATGGATCGGCAGGGGTCGTTAATGAAAAACTGTTTTTT
TRBJ2-3,NA,TRBV2,NA,CASHLDSRTDTQYF,TGTGCCAGCCACCTAGACTCCCGCACAGATACGCAGTATTTT
TRBJ2-1,few,TRBV6-5,NA,CASSYGEYNEQFF,TGTGCCAGCAGTTACGGGGAATACAATGAGCAGTTCTTC
TRBJ2-7,NA,TRBV9,NA,CASSPSGLPYEQYF,TGTGCCAGCAGCCCTTCGGGTCTTCCCTACGAGCAGTACTTC
TRBJ2-7,NA,TRBV11-2,NA,CASSLIREQYF,TGTGCCAGCAGCTTAATTAGGGAGCAGTACTTC
TRBJ1-1,NA,TRBV5-1,NA,CASSLSGTGTEAFF,TGCGCCAGCAGCTTGTCGGGCACCGGCACTGAAGCTTTCTTT
TRBJ2-7,few,TRBV6-6,NA,CASSYSDTYEQYF,TGTGCCAGCAGTTACAGCGATACCTACGAGCAGTACTTC
TRBJ2-1,few,TRBV4-2,NA,CASSHPVKARGPYNEQFF,TGTGCCAGCAGTCACCCCGTTAAAGCGCGGGGTCCTTACAATGAGCAGTTCTTC
TRBJ1-2,NA,TRBV5-4,NA,CASSLGSSNYGYTF,TGTGCCAGCAGCTTGGGGTCCAGTAACTATGGCTACACCTTC
TRBJ1-4,NA,TRBV18,NA,CASSHDPGGGTVATNEKLFF,TGTGCCAGCTCACACGACCCTGGAGGAGGGACGGTAGCAACTAATGAAAAACTGTTTTTT
TRBJ2-2,NA,TRBV4-3,NA,CASSQETPGELFF,TGCGCCAGCAGCCAGGAGACACCCGGGGAGCTGTTTTTT
TRBJ1-2,few,TRBV10-3,TRBD1,CAINRGPTNYGYTF,TGTGCCATCAACAGGGGTCCCACTAACTATGGCTACACCTTC
TRBJ2-7,once,TRBV7-8,NA,CASSLVIADSSYEQYF,TGTGCCAGCAGCTTAGTAATAGCAGACAGCTCCTACGAGCAGTACTTC
TRBJ2-3,few,TRBV6-9,TRBD2,CASSYGGGTDTQYF,TGTGCCAGCAGTTACGGCGGGGGGACAGATACGCAGTATTTT
TRBJ1-1,NA,TRBV2,NA,CASETGNTEAFF,TGTGCCAGCGAGACGGGGAACACTGAAGCTTTCTTT
TRBJ1-6,few,TRBV7-2,NA,CASSQSSYNSPLHF,TGTGCCAGCAGCCAAAGCTCCTATAATTCACCCCTCCACTTT
TRBJ2-1,NA,TRBV10-3,NA,CAISGRTEANEQFF,TGTGCCATCAGTGGAAGGACAGAAGCCAATGAGCAGTTCTTC
TRBJ1-2,NA,TRBV4-1,NA,CASSQYTGTPQTGYTF,TGCGCCAGCAGCCAATACACAGGGACACCACAGACTGGCTACACCTTC
TRBJ2-1,NA,TRBV10-3,TRBD2,CALARRSGTGEQFF,TGTGCCCTAGCGCGACGGAGCGGGACTGGTGAGCAGTTCTTC
TRBJ2-2,few,TRBV7-8,TRBD1,CASSEGQGAPGELFF,TGTGCCAGCAGCGAAGGACAGGGGGCGCCCGGGGAGCTGTTTTTT
TRBJ2-1,NA,TRBV4-3,NA,CASSQDGADYNEQFF,TGCGCCAGCAGCCAAGATGGGGCAGACTACAATGAGCAGTTCTTC